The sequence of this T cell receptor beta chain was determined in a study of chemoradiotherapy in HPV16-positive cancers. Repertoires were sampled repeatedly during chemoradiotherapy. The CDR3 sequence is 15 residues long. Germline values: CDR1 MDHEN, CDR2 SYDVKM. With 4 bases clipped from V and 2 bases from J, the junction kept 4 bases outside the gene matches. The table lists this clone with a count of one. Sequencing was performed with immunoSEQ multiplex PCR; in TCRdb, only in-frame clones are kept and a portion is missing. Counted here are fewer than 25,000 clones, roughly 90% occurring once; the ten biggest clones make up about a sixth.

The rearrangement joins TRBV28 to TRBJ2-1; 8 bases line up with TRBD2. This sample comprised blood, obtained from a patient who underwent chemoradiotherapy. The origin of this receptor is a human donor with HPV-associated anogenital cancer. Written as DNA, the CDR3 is TGTGCCAGCAGTTCGACTAGCGTTCCCTACAATGAGCAGTTCTTC. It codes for CASSSTSVPYNEQFF.